This T cell receptor beta chain was sequenced during a study of beta chain features in type 1 diabetes. General study results and limits: Type 1 diabetes patients had TCRB CDR3s that were shorter (moderately but significantly so) in all four CD4+ subsets.

The V end lost 5 bases, the J end lost 0 bases, and 17 bases lay between the germline ends. Per germline, CDR1 MDHEN and CDR2 SYDVKM. This CDR3 contains 17 residues. Comments on this clone: What it binds is not known.

Every isolated RNA sample was fully reverse transcribed, so sequencing captured expressed TCRB transcripts. The table came from immunoSEQ multiplex PCR; TCRdb's copy has only in-frame clones and leaves some out. The data show about 650,000 clones, over 10% seen once. Sequenced input: naive CD4+ T cells from blood. The sequence came from a man aged 25 to 40 with type 1 diabetes. The V and J genes are TRBV28 and TRBJ1-5, with D possibly TRBD1 on 6 matching bases. CDR3: CASSQRTDSLSNQPQHF. DNA of the CDR3: TGTGCCAGCAGTCAACGAACGGACAGTCTTAGCAATCAGCCCCAGCATTTT.